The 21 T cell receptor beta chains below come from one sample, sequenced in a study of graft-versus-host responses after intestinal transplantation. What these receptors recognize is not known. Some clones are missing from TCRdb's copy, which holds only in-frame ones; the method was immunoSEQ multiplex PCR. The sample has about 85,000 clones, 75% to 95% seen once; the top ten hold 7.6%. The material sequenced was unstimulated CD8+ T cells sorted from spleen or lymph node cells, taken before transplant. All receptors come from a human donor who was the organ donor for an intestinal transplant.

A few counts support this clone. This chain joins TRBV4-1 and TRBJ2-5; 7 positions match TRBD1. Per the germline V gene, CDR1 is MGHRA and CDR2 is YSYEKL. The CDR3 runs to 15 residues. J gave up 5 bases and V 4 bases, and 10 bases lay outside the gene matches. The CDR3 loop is CASSLKGGRRETQYF. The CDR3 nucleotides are TGCGCCAGCAGCCTCAAAGGGGGCCGCCGGGAGACCCAGTACTTC.

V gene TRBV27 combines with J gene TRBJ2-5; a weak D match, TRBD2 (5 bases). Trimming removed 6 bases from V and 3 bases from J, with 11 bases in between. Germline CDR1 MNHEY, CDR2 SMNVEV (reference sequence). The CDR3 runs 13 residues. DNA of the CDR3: TGTGCCAGCAGCCCACTAGGAGAAGAGACCCAGTACTTC. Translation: CASSPLGEETQYF.

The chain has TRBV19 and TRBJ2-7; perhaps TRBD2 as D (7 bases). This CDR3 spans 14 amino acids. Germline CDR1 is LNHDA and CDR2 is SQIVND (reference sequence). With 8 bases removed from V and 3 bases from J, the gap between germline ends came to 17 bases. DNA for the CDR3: TGTGCCAGTGCTTTGAGGGGGGGTGTCTACGAGCAGTACTTC. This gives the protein CASALRGGVYEQYF.

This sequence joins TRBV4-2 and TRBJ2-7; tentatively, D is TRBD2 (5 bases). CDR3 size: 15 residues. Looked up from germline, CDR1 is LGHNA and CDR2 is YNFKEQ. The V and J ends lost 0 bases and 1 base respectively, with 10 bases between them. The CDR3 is CASSQDLGSSYEQYF. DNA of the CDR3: TGTGCCAGCAGCCAAGATCTAGGGAGTTCCTACGAGCAGTACTTC.

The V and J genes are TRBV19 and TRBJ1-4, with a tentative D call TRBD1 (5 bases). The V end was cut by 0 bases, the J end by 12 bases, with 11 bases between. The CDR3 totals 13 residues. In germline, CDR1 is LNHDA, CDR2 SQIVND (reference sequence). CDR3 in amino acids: CASSIDQGLQLFF. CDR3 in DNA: TGTGCCAGTAGTATAGATCAGGGTCTGCAACTGTTTTTT.

CDR3 DNA: TGTGCCAGCAGTGAAGGGGAACCCCTCTACGAGCAGTACTTC. It is translated as CASSEGEPLYEQYF. This chain connects TRBV6-1 to TRBJ2-7; D is unclear. V was trimmed by 1 base and J by 3 bases, leaving 10 bases between them. Germline lookup yields CDR1 MNHNS and CDR2 SASEGT. The CDR3 totals 14 residues.

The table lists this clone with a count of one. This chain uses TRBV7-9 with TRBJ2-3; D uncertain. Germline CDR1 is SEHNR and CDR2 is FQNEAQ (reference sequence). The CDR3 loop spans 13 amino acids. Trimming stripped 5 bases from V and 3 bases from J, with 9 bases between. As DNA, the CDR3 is TGTGCCAGCAGCATGGTAGGAACAGATACGCAGTATTTT. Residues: CASSMVGTDTQYF.

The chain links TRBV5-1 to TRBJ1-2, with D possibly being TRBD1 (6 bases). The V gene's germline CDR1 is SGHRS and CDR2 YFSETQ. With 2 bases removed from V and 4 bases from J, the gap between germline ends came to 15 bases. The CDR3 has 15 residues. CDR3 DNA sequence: TGCGCCAGCAGCTTAGTAACGACAGGAACCTATGGCTACACCTTC. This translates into CASSLVTTGTYGYTF.

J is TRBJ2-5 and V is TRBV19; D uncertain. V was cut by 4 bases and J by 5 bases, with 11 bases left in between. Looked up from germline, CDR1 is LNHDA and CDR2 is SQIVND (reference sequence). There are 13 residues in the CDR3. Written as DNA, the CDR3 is TGTGCCAGTAGTACCCGGGCCGAGGAGACCCAGTACTTC. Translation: CASSTRAEETQYF.

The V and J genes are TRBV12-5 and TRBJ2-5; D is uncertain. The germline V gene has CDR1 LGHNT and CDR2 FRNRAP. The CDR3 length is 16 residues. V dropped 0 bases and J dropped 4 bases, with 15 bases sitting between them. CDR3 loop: CASGLVRISRGETQYF. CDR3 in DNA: TGTGCTAGTGGTTTGGTAAGGATCTCAAGAGGAGAGACCCAGTACTTC. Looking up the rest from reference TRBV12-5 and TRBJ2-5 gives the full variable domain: DARVTQTPRHKVTEMGQEVTMRCQPILGHNTVFWYRQTMMQGLELLAYFRNRAPLDDSGMPKDRFSAEMPDATLATLKIQPSEPRDSAVYFCASGLVRISRGETQYFGPGTRLLVL.

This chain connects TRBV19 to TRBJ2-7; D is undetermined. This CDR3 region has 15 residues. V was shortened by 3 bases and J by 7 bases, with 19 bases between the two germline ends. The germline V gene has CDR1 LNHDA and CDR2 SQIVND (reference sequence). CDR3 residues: CASSISPDGATEQYF. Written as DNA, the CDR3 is TGTGCCAGTAGTATTAGCCCCGATGGCGCGACTGAGCAGTACTTC.

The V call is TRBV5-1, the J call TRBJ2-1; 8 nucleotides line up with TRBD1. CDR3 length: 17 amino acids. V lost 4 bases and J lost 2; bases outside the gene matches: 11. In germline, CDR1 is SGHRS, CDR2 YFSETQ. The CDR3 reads CASSPGQGGSPYNEQFF. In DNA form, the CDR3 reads TGCGCCAGCAGCCCCGGACAGGGTGGAAGCCCCTACAATGAGCAGTTCTTC. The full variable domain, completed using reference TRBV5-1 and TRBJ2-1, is KAGVTQTPRYLIKTRGQQVTLSCSPISGHRSVSWYQQTPGQGLQFLFEYFSETQRNKGNFPGRFSGRQFSNSRSEMNVSTLELGDSALYLCASSPGQGGSPYNEQFFGPGTRLTVL.

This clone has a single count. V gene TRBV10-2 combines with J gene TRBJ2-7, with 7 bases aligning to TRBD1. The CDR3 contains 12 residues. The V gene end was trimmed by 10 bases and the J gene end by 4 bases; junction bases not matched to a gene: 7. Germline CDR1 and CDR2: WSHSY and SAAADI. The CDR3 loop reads CATSSGGYEQYF. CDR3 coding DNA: TGCGCCACCTCGTCAGGGGGTTACGAGCAGTACTTC.

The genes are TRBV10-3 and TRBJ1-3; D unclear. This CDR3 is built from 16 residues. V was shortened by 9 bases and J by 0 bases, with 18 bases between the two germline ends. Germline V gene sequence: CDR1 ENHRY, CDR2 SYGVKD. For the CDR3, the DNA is TGTGCCATTAGGGATCCACCTAGGGACTCTGGAAACACCATATATTTT. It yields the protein CAIRDPPRDSGNTIYF.

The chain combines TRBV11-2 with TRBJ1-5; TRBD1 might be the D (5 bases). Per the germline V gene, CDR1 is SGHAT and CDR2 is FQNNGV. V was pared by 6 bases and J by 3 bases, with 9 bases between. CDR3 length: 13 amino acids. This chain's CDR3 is CASSPDINQPQHF. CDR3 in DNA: TGTGCCAGCAGTCCGGACATCAATCAGCCCCAGCATTTT.

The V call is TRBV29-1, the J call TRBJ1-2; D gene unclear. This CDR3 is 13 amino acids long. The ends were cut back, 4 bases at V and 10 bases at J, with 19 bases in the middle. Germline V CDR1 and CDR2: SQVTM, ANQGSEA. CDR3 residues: CSVVLQQPYVYTF. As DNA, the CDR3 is TGCAGCGTTGTTTTACAGCAACCTTACGTCTACACCTTC.

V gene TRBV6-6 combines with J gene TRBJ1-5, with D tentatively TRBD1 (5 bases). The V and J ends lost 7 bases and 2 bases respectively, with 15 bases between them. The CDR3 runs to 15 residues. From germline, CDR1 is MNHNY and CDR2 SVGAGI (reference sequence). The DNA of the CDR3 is TGTGCCAGCACCCCGGCCCCGGGGGGCAATCAGCCCCAGCATTTT. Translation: CASTPAPGGNQPQHF.

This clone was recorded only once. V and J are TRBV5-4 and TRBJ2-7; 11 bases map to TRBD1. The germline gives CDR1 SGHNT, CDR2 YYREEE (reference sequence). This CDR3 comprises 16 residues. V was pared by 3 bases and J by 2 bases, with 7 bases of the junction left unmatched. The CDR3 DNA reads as TGTGCCAGCAGCTGGATAGCGGGACAGGGGGCCTACGAGCAGTACTTC. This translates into CASSWIAGQGAYEQYF.

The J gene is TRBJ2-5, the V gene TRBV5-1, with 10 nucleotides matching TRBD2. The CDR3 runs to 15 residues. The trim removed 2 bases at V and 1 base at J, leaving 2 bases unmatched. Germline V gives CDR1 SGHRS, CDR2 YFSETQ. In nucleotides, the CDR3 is TGCGCCAGCAGCTTATTAGCGGGGGGCCAAGAGACCCAGTACTTC. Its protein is CASSLLAGGQETQYF.

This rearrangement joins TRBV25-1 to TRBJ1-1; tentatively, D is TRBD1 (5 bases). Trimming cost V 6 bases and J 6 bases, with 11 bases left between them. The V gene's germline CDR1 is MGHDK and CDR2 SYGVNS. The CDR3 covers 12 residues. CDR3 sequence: CASSQGYAEAFF. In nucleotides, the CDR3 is TGTGCCAGCAGCCAGGGTTACGCTGAAGCTTTCTTT.

CDR3 nucleotides: TGTGCCAGCAGCGGCAAATCGGACAGGGAAAGGTCTACTGAAGCTTTCTTT. It specifies CASSGKSDRERSTEAFF. The chain couples TRBV7-9 to TRBJ1-1; TRBD1 matches 8 bases. The CDR3 consists of 17 residues. Trimming took 5 bases from V and 5 from J; bases not matched to a gene: 16. From germline, CDR1 is SEHNR and CDR2 FQNEAQ (reference sequence).